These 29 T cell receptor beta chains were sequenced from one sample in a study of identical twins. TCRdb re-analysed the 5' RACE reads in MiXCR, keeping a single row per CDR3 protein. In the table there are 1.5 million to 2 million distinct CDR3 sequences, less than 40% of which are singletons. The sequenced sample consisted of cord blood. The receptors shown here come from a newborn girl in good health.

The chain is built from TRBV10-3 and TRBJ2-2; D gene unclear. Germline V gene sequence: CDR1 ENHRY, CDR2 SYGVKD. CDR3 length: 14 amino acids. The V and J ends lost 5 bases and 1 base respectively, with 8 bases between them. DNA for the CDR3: TGTGCCATCAGTTTCCACGAGAACACCGGGGAGCTGTTTTTT. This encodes CAISFHENTGELFF.

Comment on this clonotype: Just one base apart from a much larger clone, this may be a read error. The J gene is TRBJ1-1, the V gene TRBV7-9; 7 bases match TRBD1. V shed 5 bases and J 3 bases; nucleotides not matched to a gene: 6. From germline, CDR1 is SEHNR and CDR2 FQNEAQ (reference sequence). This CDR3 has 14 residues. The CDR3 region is CASSPDRRHTEAFF. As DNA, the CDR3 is TGTGCCAGCAGCCCGGACAGGAGGCACACTGAAGCTTTCTTT.

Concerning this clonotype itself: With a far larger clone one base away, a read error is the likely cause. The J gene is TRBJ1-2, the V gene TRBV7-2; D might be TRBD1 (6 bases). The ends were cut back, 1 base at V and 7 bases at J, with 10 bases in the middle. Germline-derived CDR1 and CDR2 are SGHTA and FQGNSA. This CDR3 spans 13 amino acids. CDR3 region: CASSLGTACGYTF. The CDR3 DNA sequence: TGTGCCAGCAGCTTAGGGACAGCCTGTGGCTACACCTTC.

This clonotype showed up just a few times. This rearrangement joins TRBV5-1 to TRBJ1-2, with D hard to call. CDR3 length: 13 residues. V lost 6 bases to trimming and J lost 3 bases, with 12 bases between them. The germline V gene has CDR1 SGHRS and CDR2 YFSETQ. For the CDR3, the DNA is TGCGCCAGCACTATACCTCGGGACTATGGCTACACCTTC. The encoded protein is CASTIPRDYGYTF.

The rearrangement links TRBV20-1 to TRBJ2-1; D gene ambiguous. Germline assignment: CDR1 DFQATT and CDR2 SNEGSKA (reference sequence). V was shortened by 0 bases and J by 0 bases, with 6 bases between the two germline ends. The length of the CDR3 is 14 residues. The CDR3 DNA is TGCAGTGCTAGAGATGTCGCCTCCTACAATGAGCAGTTCTTC. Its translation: CSARDVASYNEQFF.

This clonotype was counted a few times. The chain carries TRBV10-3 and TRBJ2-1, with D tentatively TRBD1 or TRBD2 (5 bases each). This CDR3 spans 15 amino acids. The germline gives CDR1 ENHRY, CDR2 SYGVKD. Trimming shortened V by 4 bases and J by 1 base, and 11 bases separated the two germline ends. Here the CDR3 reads CAISGGRMSYNEQFF. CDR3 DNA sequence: TGTGCCATCAGTGGGGGGAGAATGTCCTACAATGAGCAGTTCTTC.

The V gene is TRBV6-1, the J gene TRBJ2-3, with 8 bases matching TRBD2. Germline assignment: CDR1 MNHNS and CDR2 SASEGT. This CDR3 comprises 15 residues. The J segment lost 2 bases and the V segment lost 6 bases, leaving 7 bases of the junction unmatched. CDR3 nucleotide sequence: TGTGCCAGCAGAGGGACTAGAGTTCCCACAGATACGCAGTATTTT. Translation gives CASRGTRVPTDTQYF.

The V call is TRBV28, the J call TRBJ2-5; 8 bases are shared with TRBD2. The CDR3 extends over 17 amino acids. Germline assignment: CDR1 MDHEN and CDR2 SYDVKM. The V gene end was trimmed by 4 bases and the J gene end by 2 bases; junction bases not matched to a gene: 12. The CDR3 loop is CASSSMREEGVQETQYF. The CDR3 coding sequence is TGTGCCAGCAGTTCCATGCGGGAGGAGGGGGTACAAGAGACCCAGTACTTC. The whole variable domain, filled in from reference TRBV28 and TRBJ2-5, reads DVKVTQSSRYLVKRTGEKVFLECVQDMDHENMFWYRQDPGLGLRLIYFSYDVKMKEKGDIPEGYSVSREKKERFSLILESASTNQTSMYLCASSSMREEGVQETQYFGPGTRLLVL.

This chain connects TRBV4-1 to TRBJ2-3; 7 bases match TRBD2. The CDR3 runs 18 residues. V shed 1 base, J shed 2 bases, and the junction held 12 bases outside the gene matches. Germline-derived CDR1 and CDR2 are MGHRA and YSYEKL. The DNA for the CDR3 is TGCGCCAGCAGCCAAGTTGTCGCGGGGGTCCTTTCCACAGATACGCAGTATTTT. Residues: CASSQVVAGVLSTDTQYF.

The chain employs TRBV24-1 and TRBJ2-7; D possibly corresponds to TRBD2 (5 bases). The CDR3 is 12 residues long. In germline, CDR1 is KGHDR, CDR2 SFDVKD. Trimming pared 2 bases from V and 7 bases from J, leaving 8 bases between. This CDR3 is CATSDSRGEQYF. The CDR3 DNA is TGTGCCACCAGTGATTCCCGGGGTGAGCAGTACTTC.

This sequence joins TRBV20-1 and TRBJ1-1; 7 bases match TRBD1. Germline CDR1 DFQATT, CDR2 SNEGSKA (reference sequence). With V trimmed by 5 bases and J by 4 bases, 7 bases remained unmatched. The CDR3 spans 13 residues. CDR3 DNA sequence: TGCAGTGCTTCACAGACAGGGACCACTGAAGCTTTCTTT. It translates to CSASQTGTTEAFF.

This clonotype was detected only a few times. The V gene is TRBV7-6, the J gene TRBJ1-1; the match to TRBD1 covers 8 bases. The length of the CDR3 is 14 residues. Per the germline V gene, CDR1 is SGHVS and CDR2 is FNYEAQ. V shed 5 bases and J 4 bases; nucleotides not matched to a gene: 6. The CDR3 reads CASSRTGKGTEAFF. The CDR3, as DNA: TGTGCCAGCAGCAGGACAGGGAAAGGCACTGAAGCTTTCTTT. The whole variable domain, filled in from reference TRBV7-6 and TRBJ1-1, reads GAGVSQSPRYKVTKRGQDVALRCDPISGHVSLYWYRQALGQGPEFLTYFNYEAQQDKSGLPNDRFSAERPEGSISTLTIQRTEQRDSAMYRCASSRTGKGTEAFFGQGTRLTVV.

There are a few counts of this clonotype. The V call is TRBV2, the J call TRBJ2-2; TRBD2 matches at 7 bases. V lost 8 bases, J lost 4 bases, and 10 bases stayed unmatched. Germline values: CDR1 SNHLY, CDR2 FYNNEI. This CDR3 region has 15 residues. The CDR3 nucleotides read TGTGCCAGCTTCGGGGGGTCCCGCGGCACCGGGGAGCTGTTTTTT. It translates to CASFGGSRGTGELFF.

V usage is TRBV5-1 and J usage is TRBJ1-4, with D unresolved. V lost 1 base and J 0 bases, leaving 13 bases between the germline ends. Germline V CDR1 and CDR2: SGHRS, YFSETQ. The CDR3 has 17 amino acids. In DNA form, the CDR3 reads TGCGCCAGCAGCTTGAGGTCGGCCTTCGCAACTAATGAAAAACTGTTTTTT. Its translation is CASSLRSAFATNEKLFF.

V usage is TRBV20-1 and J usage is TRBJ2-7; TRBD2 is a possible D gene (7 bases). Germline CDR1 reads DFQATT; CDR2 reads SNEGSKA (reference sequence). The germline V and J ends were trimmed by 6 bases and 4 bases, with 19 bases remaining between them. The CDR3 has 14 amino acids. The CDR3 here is CSATNGRGVYEQYF. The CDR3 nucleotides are TGCAGTGCCACGAATGGGAGGGGGGTTTACGAGCAGTACTTC.

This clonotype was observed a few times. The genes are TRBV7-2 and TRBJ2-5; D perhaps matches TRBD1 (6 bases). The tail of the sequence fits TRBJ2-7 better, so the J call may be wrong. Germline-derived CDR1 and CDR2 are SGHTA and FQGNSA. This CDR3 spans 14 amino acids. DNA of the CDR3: TGTGCCAGCAGCTTGGCAAAAGGGGGCTACGAGCAGTACTTC. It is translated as CASSLAKGGYEQYF.

The DNA for the CDR3 is TGTGCCAGCAGCTACGACAGGGACGACGAGCAGTACTTC. The encoded protein is CASSYDRDDEQYF. This sequence joins TRBV14 and TRBJ2-7; TRBD1 aligns across 7 bases. Per the germline V gene, CDR1 is SGHDN and CDR2 is FVKESK. With 5 bases clipped from V and 5 bases from J, the junction kept 6 bases outside the gene matches. The CDR3 has 13 amino acids.

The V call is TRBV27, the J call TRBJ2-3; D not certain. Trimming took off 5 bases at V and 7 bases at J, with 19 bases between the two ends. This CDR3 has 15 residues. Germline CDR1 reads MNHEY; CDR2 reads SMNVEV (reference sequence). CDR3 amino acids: CASSPTKRRLNTQYF. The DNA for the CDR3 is TGTGCCAGCAGTCCAACAAAACGGCGACTCAATACGCAGTATTTT.

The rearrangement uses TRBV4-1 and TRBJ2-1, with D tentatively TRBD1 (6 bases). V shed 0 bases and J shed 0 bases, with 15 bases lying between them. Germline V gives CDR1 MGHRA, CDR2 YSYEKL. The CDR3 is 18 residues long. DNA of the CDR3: TGCGCCAGCAGCCAAGATCCCAGGGGACCTTTCTCCTACAATGAGCAGTTCTTC. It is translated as CASSQDPRGPFSYNEQFF.

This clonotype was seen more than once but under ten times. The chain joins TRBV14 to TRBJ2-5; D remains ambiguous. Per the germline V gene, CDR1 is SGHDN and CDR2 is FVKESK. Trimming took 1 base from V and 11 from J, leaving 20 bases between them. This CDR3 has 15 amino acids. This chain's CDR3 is CASSQGSPSSYEQYF. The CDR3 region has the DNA TGTGCCAGCAGCCAAGGGAGCCCCAGCTCCTATGAGCAGTACTTC.

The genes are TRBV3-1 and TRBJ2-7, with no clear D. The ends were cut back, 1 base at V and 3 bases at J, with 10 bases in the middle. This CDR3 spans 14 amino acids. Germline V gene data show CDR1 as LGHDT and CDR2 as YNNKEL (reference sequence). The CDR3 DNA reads TGTGCCAGCAGCCAAGGAGGTTCGGTCTACGAGCAGTACTTC. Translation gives CASSQGGSVYEQYF.

CDR3 loop: CASSPLGSQETQYF. For the CDR3, the DNA is TGTGCCAGCAGTCCTCTTGGGAGCCAAGAGACCCAGTACTTC. This chain links TRBV28 with TRBJ2-5, with a possible D match to TRBD2 (5 bases). The CDR3 has 14 residues. V lost 5 bases, J lost 1 base, and 11 bases lay in between. Germline V gene sequence: CDR1 MDHEN, CDR2 SYDVKM.

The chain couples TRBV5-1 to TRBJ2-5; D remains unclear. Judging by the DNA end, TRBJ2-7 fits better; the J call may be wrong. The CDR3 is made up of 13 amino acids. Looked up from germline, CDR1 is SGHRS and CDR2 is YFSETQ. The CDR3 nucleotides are TGCGCCAGCAGCTTCTGGGTCGGCTACGAGCAGTACTTC. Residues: CASSFWVGYEQYF.

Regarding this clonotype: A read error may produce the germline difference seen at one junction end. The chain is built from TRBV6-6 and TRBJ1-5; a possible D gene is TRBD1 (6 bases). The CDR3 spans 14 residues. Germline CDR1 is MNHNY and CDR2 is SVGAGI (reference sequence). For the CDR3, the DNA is TGTGCCAGCGCTACAGGGTGGTACAATCGGCCCCAGCATTTT. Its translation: CASATGWYNRPQHF.

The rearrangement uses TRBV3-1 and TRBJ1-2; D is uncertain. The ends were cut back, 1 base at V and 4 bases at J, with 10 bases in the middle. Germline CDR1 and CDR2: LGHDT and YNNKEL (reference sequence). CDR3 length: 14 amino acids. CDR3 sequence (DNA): TGTGCCAGCAGCCAAGGGTCCCCGCTCTATGGCTACACCTTC. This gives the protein CASSQGSPLYGYTF.

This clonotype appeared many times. The CDR3 DNA sequence: TGCAGCGTTGAAACCCCCGAGGAACTAGCTCAAGAGACCCAGTACTTC. Its protein is CSVETPEELAQETQYF. The chain employs TRBV29-1 and TRBJ2-5; TRBD2 might be the D (6 bases). The CDR3 is 16 residues long. V shed 2 bases and J shed 2 bases, with 18 bases lying between them. In germline, CDR1 is SQVTM, CDR2 ANQGSEA.

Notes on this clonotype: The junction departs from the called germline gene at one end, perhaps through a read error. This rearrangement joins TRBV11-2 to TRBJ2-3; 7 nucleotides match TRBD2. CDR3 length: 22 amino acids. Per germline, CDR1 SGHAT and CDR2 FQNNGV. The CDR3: CTSSLTIGLRGGEGNHTDTQYF. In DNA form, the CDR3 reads TGTACCAGCAGCTTAACAATAGGCCTCAGAGGTGGGGAGGGCAACCACACAGATACGCAGTATTTT.

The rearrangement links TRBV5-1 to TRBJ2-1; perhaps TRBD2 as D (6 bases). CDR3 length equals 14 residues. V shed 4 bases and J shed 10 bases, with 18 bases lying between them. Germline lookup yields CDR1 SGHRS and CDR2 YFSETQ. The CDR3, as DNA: TGCGCCAGCAGCCGAAGCCACGGGGGAACAGAGCAGTTCTTC. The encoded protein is CASSRSHGGTEQFF.

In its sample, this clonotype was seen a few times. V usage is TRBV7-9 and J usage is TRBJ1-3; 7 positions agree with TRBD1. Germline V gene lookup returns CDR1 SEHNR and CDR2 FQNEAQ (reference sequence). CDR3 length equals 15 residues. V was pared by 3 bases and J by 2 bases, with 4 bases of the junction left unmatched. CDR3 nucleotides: TGTGCCAGCAGCTTGACAGGGAGCACTGGAAACACCATATATTTT. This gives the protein CASSLTGSTGNTIYF.